A selection of T cell receptor beta chains follows, all from one sample in a study of T cell repertoires in cytomegalovirus infection. TCRdb re-called the reads with MiXCR, one entry per CDR3 protein. The repertoire holds nearly 650,000 distinct CDR3 sequences, with 20% to 30% as singletons. The source material was CD8+ T cells from PBMCs. These receptors came from a human donor in good health (CMV status not recorded). Some clones in this sample may be carry-over from other donors' samples. Both conserved end residues are part of each CDR3. The order of the fields is J gene, V gene, D gene, clone size, CDR3 DNA, CDR3 protein. A D gene is named only where the DNA matches it firmly. Clone size, where shown, is once, few, many, or a class for clones that have expanded.

j_gene: TRBJ2-1; v_gene: TRBV28; d_gene: TRBD2; abundance: many; CDR3nt: TGTGCCAGCAGTTCCCCAGGTTGGGTTAGCGGGGGCCCTAGCTCCTACAATGAGCAGTTCTTC; CDR3aa: CASSSPGWVSGGPSSYNEQFF
j_gene: TRBJ2-1; v_gene: TRBV29-1; d_gene: TRBD1; abundance: -; CDR3nt: TGCAGCGTCTCCACAGGGGGCGATGAGCAGTTCTTC; CDR3aa: CSVSTGGDEQFF
j_gene: TRBJ1-2; v_gene: TRBV7-2; d_gene: TRBD1; abundance: many; CDR3nt: TGTGCCAGCAGCGAGACAGGGTATGGCTACACCTTC; CDR3aa: CASSETGYGYTF
j_gene: TRBJ1-1; v_gene: TRBV29-1; d_gene: -; abundance: many; CDR3nt: TGCAGCGCATACCGAGACATGAACACTGAAGCTTTCTTT; CDR3aa: CSAYRDMNTEAFF
j_gene: TRBJ1-1; v_gene: TRBV6-2/TRBV6-3; d_gene: -; abundance: -; CDR3nt: TGTGCCAGCAGTTACAAGGCTCACAGTTATGCTACTGAAGCTTTCTTT; CDR3aa: CASSYKAHSYATEAFF
j_gene: TRBJ1-2; v_gene: TRBV20-1; d_gene: -; abundance: -; CDR3nt: TGCAGTGCTAGAGCTAGGGATTACTATGGCTACACCTTC; CDR3aa: CSARARDYYGYTF
j_gene: TRBJ2-1; v_gene: TRBV2; d_gene: TRBD2; abundance: many; CDR3nt: TGTGCCAGCAGGGAAGGGGCCTGGACTAGCGGGGGCCCGGGTAACAATGAGCAGTTCTTC; CDR3aa: CASREGAWTSGGPGNNEQFF
j_gene: TRBJ1-5; v_gene: TRBV2; d_gene: -; abundance: few; CDR3nt: TGTGCCAGCAGTGATTCAATTTTCCAGCATTTT; CDR3aa: CASSDSIFQHF
j_gene: TRBJ2-4; v_gene: TRBV2; d_gene: -; abundance: once; CDR3nt: TGTGCCAGCAGTGGTCAGGGTGGGGGAAACATTCAGTACTTC; CDR3aa: CASSGQGGGNIQYF
j_gene: TRBJ2-3; v_gene: TRBV29-1; d_gene: TRBD2; abundance: few; CDR3nt: TGCAGCGTTGAGCTCAGCGGGGGGGCAGATACGCAGTATTTT; CDR3aa: CSVELSGGADTQYF
j_gene: TRBJ2-6; v_gene: TRBV6-2/TRBV6-3; d_gene: TRBD1; abundance: many; CDR3nt: TGTGCCAGCAGTCAGGGGGCTACTGGGGCCAACGTCCTGACTTTC; CDR3aa: CASSQGATGANVLTF
j_gene: TRBJ2-3; v_gene: TRBV7-9; d_gene: -; abundance: many; CDR3nt: TGTGCCAGCAGCTTAGTTAAGGCGGGTGGCGCAGATACGCAGTATTTT; CDR3aa: CASSLVKAGGADTQYF
j_gene: TRBJ2-5; v_gene: TRBV2; d_gene: -; abundance: -; CDR3nt: TGTGCCAGCAGTTATTTCCGGGACACTCAAGAGACCCAGTACTTC; CDR3aa: CASSYFRDTQETQYF
j_gene: TRBJ2-6; v_gene: TRBV9; d_gene: TRBD1; abundance: few; CDR3nt: TGTGCCAGCAGCGCACCGGACAGGGGGGGACATGGGGCCAACGTCCTGACTTTC; CDR3aa: CASSAPDRGGHGANVLTF
j_gene: TRBJ2-5; v_gene: TRBV29-1; d_gene: -; abundance: -; CDR3nt: TGCAGCCCAGGGACCCTCGGGGGGACCCAGTACTTC; CDR3aa: CSPGTLGGTQYF
j_gene: TRBJ2-3; v_gene: TRBV7-8; d_gene: -; abundance: -; CDR3nt: TGTGCCAGCAGCTTCCGCGCAGGGAGAGAGGCAGATACGCAGTATTTT; CDR3aa: CASSFRAGREADTQYF
j_gene: TRBJ2-2; v_gene: TRBV2; d_gene: -; abundance: -; CDR3nt: TGTGCCAGCCCCGTCAGGGAGACCGGGGAGCTGTTTTTT; CDR3aa: CASPVRETGELFF
j_gene: TRBJ1-1; v_gene: TRBV7-9; d_gene: -; abundance: few; CDR3nt: TGTGCCAGCAGCCCCTCAGAGAGGAAAGCTTTCTTT; CDR3aa: CASSPSERKAFF
j_gene: TRBJ1-2; v_gene: TRBV29-1; d_gene: -; abundance: -; CDR3nt: TGCAGCGTTTTTCTGCGCTATGACTACACCTTC; CDR3aa: CSVFLRYDYTF
j_gene: TRBJ2-1; v_gene: TRBV11-2; d_gene: TRBD2; abundance: -; CDR3nt: TGTGCCAGCAGCTCCTGGACTAGCGGGGGTAGTGAGCAGTTCTTC; CDR3aa: CASSSWTSGGSEQFF
j_gene: TRBJ1-1; v_gene: TRBV7-8; d_gene: -; abundance: many; CDR3nt: TGTGCCAGCAGGTGGGGGGGGACTGAAGCTTTCTTT; CDR3aa: CASRWGGTEAFF
j_gene: TRBJ2-3; v_gene: TRBV2; d_gene: TRBD1; abundance: few; CDR3nt: TGTGCCAGCAATTCCGGACAGGGAACAGATACGCAGTATTTT; CDR3aa: CASNSGQGTDTQYF
j_gene: TRBJ2-7; v_gene: TRBV6-2/TRBV6-3; d_gene: -; abundance: -; CDR3nt: TGTGCCAGCAGTTACAACCTGGGGGTGATATACGAGCAGTACTTC; CDR3aa: CASSYNLGVIYEQYF
j_gene: TRBJ1-2; v_gene: TRBV14; d_gene: -; abundance: -; CDR3nt: TGTGCCAGCGGCCAAGATTTAGGAGGAAAAGAGGGCTACACCTTC; CDR3aa: CASGQDLGGKEGYTF
j_gene: TRBJ2-5; v_gene: TRBV12-3/TRBV12-4; d_gene: -; abundance: many; CDR3nt: TGTGCCAGCAGTTTGGACGCGGGAATTGGGGAGACCCAGTACTTC; CDR3aa: CASSLDAGIGETQYF
j_gene: TRBJ1-3; v_gene: TRBV28; d_gene: -; abundance: many; CDR3nt: TGTGCCAGCAGCTCAGAAGGCTCTGGAAACACCATATATTTT; CDR3aa: CASSSEGSGNTIYF
j_gene: TRBJ2-3; v_gene: TRBV7-9; d_gene: TRBD2; abundance: few; CDR3nt: TGTGCCAGCAGCTTAGTTTCCGGGGGGAGCACAGATACGCAGTATTTT; CDR3aa: CASSLVSGGSTDTQYF
j_gene: TRBJ2-5; v_gene: TRBV28; d_gene: -; abundance: once; CDR3nt: TGTGCCAGCAGTTTCACTAGAGAAGAGACCCAGTACTTC; CDR3aa: CASSFTREETQYF
j_gene: TRBJ1-1; v_gene: TRBV6-6; d_gene: -; abundance: few; CDR3nt: TGTGCCAGCAGTTTCACCGCCGGGGGAAGTACTGAAGCTTTCTTT; CDR3aa: CASSFTAGGSTEAFF
j_gene: TRBJ2-1; v_gene: TRBV2; d_gene: -; abundance: -; CDR3nt: TGTGCCACCTATGACAGGAAAACCTACAATGAGCAGTTCTTC; CDR3aa: CATYDRKTYNEQFF